The entry below gives a single TCR beta chain sequence along with its context. Germline V gene data show CDR1 as SGHDN and CDR2 as FVKESK. Trimming shortened V by 1 base and J by 10 bases, and 13 bases separated the two germline ends. This CDR3 spans 13 amino acids. In the authors' workflow: Reference gene primer amplification in the assay estimated nucleated cell counts. Measured with immunoSEQ multiplex PCR; TCRdb has only the in-frame clones, and not every one. Clonal size and the V and J genes are those of that table, whereas D and trimming came from the DNA. The sample gives 240,000 or so clones, roughly 83% of which show up once; approximately 13% is in the top ten. This entry is derived from a study of blood T cell repertoires in COVID-19. Study summary: COVID-19 samples from acute and convalescent phases originated in the United States, Italy and Spain. PBMCs, B-cell-depleted T cells, or T cells were the source of the cDNA or gDNA that made up the material.

Sequencing was carried out using peripheral blood. The TCR sequence derives from an elderly man with acute or convalescent COVID-19. V gene TRBV14 combines with J gene TRBJ1-1; D ambiguous. This CDR3 is CASSQVITESAFF. Written as DNA, the CDR3 is TGTGCCAGCAGCCAAGTTATTACAGAGTCAGCTTTCTTT.